The 24 T cell receptor beta chains below come from one sample, sequenced in a study of Graves' ophthalmopathy and Graves' hyperthyroidism (dated by TCRdb to 2016 to 2019). Sequencer: Illumina HiSeq 2000. For repertoire sequencing, the TCR beta CDR3 regions were amplified from RNA transcripts. HTBI primers and the Qiagen OneStep RT-PCR kit were used in a first-round RT-PCR, which was followed by a second-round multiplex PCR, size selection and purification. TCRdb applied fastp at Q25 and MiXCR to the public reads, then kept only in-frame beta chains. CDR3 protein sequences are deduplicated, and each keeps its most common genes and DNA. The sample table holds about 410,000 distinct CDR3 sequences, of which about a sixth were seen once. Around 1.4% of the sample belongs to the ten largest clones. Sequencing was carried out using peripheral blood. These receptors all stem from a woman aged 18-29 years with Graves' ophthalmopathy. Donor details come from another sample of the same person, matched by shared clones.

This clonotype was recorded at least ten times. The chain recombines TRBV7-2 with TRBJ1-1; no definite D call. The CDR3 is 15 residues long. Germline assignment: CDR1 SGHTA and CDR2 FQGNSA. Trimming cost V 3 bases and J 0 bases, with 11 bases left between them. CDR3 nucleotide sequence: TGTGCCAGCAGCTTTCGAGGACGGATGAACACTGAAGCTTTCTTT. It specifies CASSFRGRMNTEAFF.

There are many counts of this clonotype. The chain carries TRBV11-2 and TRBJ1-6; possible D gene TRBD1, 5 bases. From germline, CDR1 is SGHAT and CDR2 FQNNGV. V dropped 1 base and J dropped 6 bases, with 13 bases sitting between them. CDR3 length: 16 residues. For the CDR3, the DNA is TGTGCCAGCAGCTTAGGTCCAGGGCGGGGTAATTCACCCCTCCACTTT. It is translated as CASSLGPGRGNSPLHF.

At least ten counts were recorded for this clonotype. The chain couples TRBV25-1 to TRBJ2-4; D could derive from TRBD1 or TRBD2 (6 bases each). The germline V gene has CDR1 MGHDK and CDR2 SYGVNS. With 5 bases removed from V and 4 bases from J, the gap between germline ends came to 12 bases. This CDR3 contains 14 residues. CDR3 in amino acids: CASSRGGLKNIQYF. The CDR3 DNA follows: TGTGCCAGCAGTCGTGGGGGGCTAAAAAACATTCAGTACTTC.

The sample holds many counts of this clonotype. This chain connects TRBV6-1 to TRBJ1-1, with D maybe TRBD1 (5 bases). Germline V gives CDR1 MNHNS, CDR2 SASEGT. The CDR3 is 15 amino acids. Trimming removed 6 bases at V and 5 bases at J, with 19 bases between. This CDR3 is CASRARAASGTEAFF. CDR3 bases: TGTGCCAGCAGGGCAAGGGCAGCGTCAGGGACTGAAGCTTTCTTT.

This clonotype was seen ten or more times. The chain couples TRBV10-3 to TRBJ2-7; D tentatively reads TRBD1 or TRBD2 (5 bases each). V dropped 10 bases and J dropped 2 bases, with 18 bases sitting between them. Germline V gene data show CDR1 as ENHRY and CDR2 as SYGVKD. The CDR3 loop spans 14 amino acids. CDR3 region: CATRENLGAYEQYF. CDR3 sequence (DNA): TGTGCCACCCGGGAAAACCTAGGGGCCTACGAGCAGTACTTC.

This clonotype was counted ten times or more. The rearrangement joins TRBV6-2 or TRBV6-3 to TRBJ2-3, with D possibly called TRBD1 or TRBD2 (5 bases each). The V end lost 5 bases, the J end lost 7 bases, and 19 bases lay between the germline ends. There are 15 residues in the CDR3. Germline values: CDR1 MNHEY, CDR2 SVGEGT. The chain's CDR3 is CASSGPGRNAYTQYF. Here the CDR3 DNA reads TGTGCCAGCAGTGGACCGGGACGGAATGCATATACGCAGTATTTT.

This clonotype turned up a few times. The chain couples TRBV11-2 to TRBJ2-7; 9 bases align to TRBD1. The germline gives CDR1 SGHAT, CDR2 FQNNGV. V was clipped by 2 bases and J by 0 bases; unmatched bases: 5. The length of the CDR3 is 16 residues. The CDR3 reads CASSLSRDRDSYEQYF. Written as DNA, the CDR3 is TGTGCCAGCAGCTTATCCCGGGACAGGGACTCCTACGAGCAGTACTTC.

This clonotype was counted many times. The genes are TRBV27 and TRBJ1-2, with D possibly matching TRBD1 (5 bases). The CDR3 is made up of 14 amino acids. Germline values: CDR1 MNHEY, CDR2 SMNVEV (reference sequence). V lost 5 bases and J lost 4, with 14 bases in between. CDR3 sequence: CASSQGGDIYGYTF. The CDR3 nucleotides read TGTGCCAGCAGTCAAGGAGGGGATATCTATGGCTACACCTTC.

This clonotype was seen many times. The V gene is TRBV27, the J gene TRBJ1-1; D call uncertain. The germline V gene has CDR1 MNHEY and CDR2 SMNVEV (reference sequence). CDR3 length equals 13 residues. The ends were cut back, 4 bases at V and 2 bases at J, with 8 bases in the middle. CDR3 DNA: TGTGCCAGCAGTTCGGGGATCAACACTGAAGCTTTCTTT. Translating it yields CASSSGINTEAFF.

This clonotype was detected only once. This chain uses TRBV5-1 with TRBJ1-1, with TRBD1 matching 11 bases. V was pared by 4 bases and J by 7 bases, with 6 bases of the junction left unmatched. The CDR3 totals 14 residues. Per germline, CDR1 SGHRS and CDR2 YFSETQ. CDR3 in DNA: TGCGCCAGCAGCACAGGACAGGGGGCTTTTGAAGCTTTCTTT. Protein sequence: CASSTGQGAFEAFF.

This clonotype was seen at least ten times. This chain joins TRBV11-2 and TRBJ2-5; 14 nucleotides align to TRBD2. The CDR3 is 16 residues long. The germline gives CDR1 SGHAT, CDR2 FQNNGV. The V segment lost 4 bases and the J segment 5 bases; nucleotides outside the gene matches: 6. CDR3: CASSSGLAGDWETQYF. The CDR3 nucleotides read TGTGCCAGCAGCTCGGGACTAGCGGGGGACTGGGAGACCCAGTACTTC.

This clonotype was detected ten times or more. The rearrangement uses TRBV7-6 and TRBJ2-6; maybe TRBD1 (6 bases). Deletions cut 5 bases from V and 4 bases from J, with 12 bases between. The CDR3 runs 15 residues. Germline V gives CDR1 SGHVS, CDR2 FNYEAQ. CDR3 loop: CASSLNRVGANVLTF. The CDR3, as DNA: TGTGCCAGCAGCCTTAACAGGGTCGGGGCCAACGTCCTGACTTTC. The whole variable domain, remainder taken from reference TRBV7-6 and TRBJ2-6, is GAGVSQSPRYKVTKRGQDVALRCDPISGHVSLYWYRQALGQGPEFLTYFNYEAQQDKSGLPNDRFSAERPEGSISTLTIQRTEQRDSAMYRCASSLNRVGANVLTFGAGSRLTVL.

This clonotype was recorded many times. The rearrangement joins TRBV6-1 to TRBJ2-5; TRBD2 agrees at 12 bases. Germline-derived CDR1 and CDR2 are MNHNS and SASEGT. This CDR3 is 15 amino acids long. Losses at the gene ends were 5 bases for V and 5 bases for J; bases not matched to a gene: 6. The CDR3 here is CASSPTTSGGETQYF. Written as DNA, the CDR3 is TGTGCCAGCAGTCCGACGACTAGCGGGGGTGAGACCCAGTACTTC.

This clonotype has ten or more counts. The chain joins TRBV27 to TRBJ1-6; D not certain. Trimming left V 0 bases short and J 8 bases short, with 8 bases between. In germline, CDR1 is MNHEY, CDR2 SMNVEV (reference sequence). CDR3 size: 14 residues. CDR3 loop: CASSLSSTYSPLHF. CDR3 nucleotide sequence: TGTGCCAGCAGTTTATCCAGTACCTATTCACCCCTCCACTTT.

This clonotype was observed at least ten times. This chain uses TRBV6-5 with TRBJ1-2; D is unresolved. Trimming took off 4 bases at V and 12 bases at J, with 18 bases between the two ends. This CDR3 region has 13 residues. CDR1 MNHEY and CDR2 SVGAGI come from the germline V gene. The CDR3: CASSSPGLLRHTF. In DNA form, the CDR3 reads TGTGCCAGCAGTTCACCGGGCCTCCTAAGACACACCTTC.

Many counts were recorded for this clonotype. This chain uses TRBV7-2 with TRBJ2-5; 14 bases fit TRBD2. The CDR3 has 15 residues. Trimming cost V 8 bases and J 7 bases; bases outside gene matches: 9. Germline CDR1 reads SGHTA; CDR2 reads FQGNSA. The CDR3 DNA reads as TGTGCCAGCGGCTCCGGGACTAGCGGGAGTTCGACCCAGTACTTC. This translates into CASGSGTSGSSTQYF.

Only a few counts were recorded for this clonotype. This sequence joins TRBV11-1 and TRBJ2-2; TRBD2 aligns across 8 bases. Trimming cost V 5 bases and J 7 bases; bases outside gene matches: 12. Per the germline V gene, CDR1 is SGHAT and CDR2 is FQDESV (reference sequence). This CDR3 region has 16 residues. The CDR3 bases are TGTGCCAGCAGCCCGCCCCGGGGGGCGGGAGGCGGGGAGCTGTTTTTT. Translating it yields CASSPPRGAGGGELFF. Supplemented by reference TRBV11-1 and TRBJ2-2, the full variable domain reads EAEVAQSPRYKITEKSQAVAFWCDPISGHATLYWYRQILGQGPELLVQFQDESVVDDSQLPKDRFSAERLKGVDSTLKIQPAELGDSAMYLCASSPPRGAGGGELFFGEGSRLTVL.

The CDR3 DNA is TGTGCCAGCGGAGGGGCAAGGAGTTCGCCCCAGCATTTT. It is translated as CASGGARSSPQHF. V is TRBV6-1 and J is TRBJ1-5, with D possibly TRBD1 on 5 matching bases. The CDR3 is made up of 13 amino acids. Deletions cut 8 bases from V and 9 bases from J, with 17 bases between. Looked up from germline, CDR1 is MNHNS and CDR2 is SASEGT.

The chain has TRBV6-5 and TRBJ2-7, with 11 bases fitting TRBD2. V lost 4 bases and J lost 6; bases outside the gene matches: 11. Germline values: CDR1 MNHEY, CDR2 SVGAGI. The CDR3 contains 16 residues. The CDR3 DNA sequence: TGTGCCAGCAGTTTGATAGCGGGAGGGCCCCCCCTCGAGCAGTACTTC. Translated: CASSLIAGGPPLEQYF.

This clonotype was counted many times. The chain employs TRBV4-2 and TRBJ2-6, with D unresolved. V shed 4 bases and J shed 7 bases, with 14 bases lying between them. This CDR3 comprises 15 residues. Germline CDR1 reads LGHNA; CDR2 reads YNFKEQ. Here the CDR3 reads CASSPQTTGANVLTF. CDR3 coding DNA: TGTGCCAGCAGCCCCCAAACGACCGGAGCCAACGTCCTGACTTTC.

This clonotype was recorded at least ten times. This chain joins TRBV6-2 or TRBV6-3 and TRBJ1-1; 7 bases are a match to TRBD1. This CDR3 spans 15 amino acids. The V segment lost 4 bases and the J segment 1 base; nucleotides outside the gene matches: 6. From germline, CDR1 is MNHEY and CDR2 SVGEGT. The CDR3: CASSSRTGQNTEAFF. The CDR3, as DNA: TGTGCCAGCAGTTCCAGGACAGGACAGAACACTGAAGCTTTCTTT.

This clonotype was recorded at least ten times. The chain carries TRBV9 and TRBJ2-2; a possible D gene is TRBD2 (6 bases). The CDR3 loop spans 15 amino acids. V was shortened by 0 bases and J by 5 bases, with 11 bases between the two germline ends. The germline gives CDR1 SGDLS, CDR2 YYNGEE. In nucleotides, the CDR3 is TGTGCCAGCAGCGTAGACGGAGGGGTGACCGGGGAGCTGTTTTTT. Its translation: CASSVDGGVTGELFF. Variable domain in full (rest from reference TRBV9 and TRBJ2-2): DSGVTQTPKHLITATGQRVTLRCSPRSGDLSVYWYQQSLDQGLQFLIQYYNGEERAKGNILERFSAQQFPDLHSELNLSSLELGDSALYFCASSVDGGVTGELFFGEGSRLTVL.

This clonotype was found many times. V gene TRBV12-3 or TRBV12-4 combines with J gene TRBJ2-5, with TRBD2 identical over 11 bases. This CDR3 spans 15 amino acids. The V segment lost 8 bases and the J segment 5 bases; nucleotides outside the gene matches: 10. The CDR3: CASGQLAGARETQYF. In DNA, the CDR3 is TGTGCCAGCGGCCAACTAGCGGGAGCTCGGGAGACCCAGTACTTC.

This clonotype was counted many times. The J gene is TRBJ1-1, the V gene TRBV28, with TRBD1 identical over 9 bases. The length of the CDR3 is 16 residues. Trimming removed 6 bases from V and 2 bases from J; junction bases left unmatched: 10. The germline CDR1 and CDR2 sequences are MDHEN and SYDVKM. CDR3 sequence (DNA): TGTGCCAGCAGCCCGCTACAGGGGGCCCCCAACACTGAAGCTTTCTTT. Amino acids: CASSPLQGAPNTEAFF.